The clone carrying this T cell receptor beta chain was counted a few times. This sample is drawn from a study of T-cell reconstitution after alpha-beta-depleted transplantation in children. CDR3 size: 14 residues. V lost 2 bases, J lost 5 bases, and 12 bases lay in between. CDR1 and CDR2 (germline): SGHVS, FQNEAQ. The TCRbeta library was prepared with unique molecular identifiers. TCRdb itself ran the PCR reads through MiXCR, one entry per CDR3 protein. Among roughly 590,000 distinct CDR3 sequences listed, 16% were seen once. The clonotype comes from a human donor who donated a stem cell graft to a child with acute myeloid leukemia. J is TRBJ1-1 and V is TRBV7-8; the D gene is possibly TRBD1 (5 bases). Specimen: PBMCs from the stem cell graft donor, collected from the stem cell graft. The CDR3 DNA reads as TGTGCCAGCAGCTTAAGAAGGGGCAAAACTGAAGCTTTCTTT. Its translation is CASSLRRGKTEAFF.